This T cell receptor (beta chain) was documented in a study of T cell changes during pregnancy in multiple sclerosis. The V segment lost 2 bases and the J segment 0 bases; nucleotides outside the gene matches: 4. CDR1 and CDR2 from the germline V gene are MNHEY and SVGAGI. The CDR3 contains 16 residues. Clones were read by immunoSEQ multiplex PCR, and TCRdb kept only the in-frame ones, dropping some. The data contain about 73,000 clones, around nine tenths of them seen just once; the ten biggest clones take up roughly 2.1%. The origin of this receptor is a female donor in good health, enrolled as a control in a pregnancy study. The source material was peripheral blood, sampled in the second trimester of pregnancy. This chain connects TRBV6-5 to TRBJ1-1; TRBD1 matches 9 bases. The DNA of the CDR3 is TGTGCCAGCAGTTACAGAGACAGGGGGATGAACACTGAAGCTTTCTTT. Amino acids: CASSYRDRGMNTEAFF.